This T cell receptor beta chain was found in a study of radiotherapy plus CTLA-4 blockade in lung cancer. Germline CDR1 and CDR2: SNHLY and FYNNEI. The V end was cut by 8 bases, the J end by 4 bases, with 12 bases between. The CDR3 loop spans 13 amino acids. The study's findings and limits: Early clone dynamics of blood T cells, plus interferon-beta, reportedly predicted response best. Some TCR clones had been derived from tumors. These clones expanded in peripheral blood after radiotherapy plus ipilimumab.

Remarks on this clone: Its antigen is not identified.

People whose metastatic non-small-cell lung cancer was chemo-refractory got focal radiation along with CTLA-4 blockade by ipilimumab. Method: immunoSEQ multiplex PCR; TCRdb's copy keeps in-frame clones and lacks some. Here the sample spans over 60,000 clones, around 86% being singletons. The chain employs TRBV2 and TRBJ1-5; maybe TRBD1 (5 bases). The clonotype was recovered from a human donor with non-small cell lung cancer who had stable disease on radiotherapy plus ipilimumab. This specimen was peripheral blood, taken from a patient treated with radiotherapy plus ipilimumab. The CDR3 loop reads CASGGGMNQPQHF. The CDR3 DNA reads as TGTGCCAGCGGGGGAGGAATGAATCAGCCCCAGCATTTT.